This T cell receptor beta chain came from a study of blood T cell repertoires in COVID-19. Study-level information: Italy, Spain and the United States were the sources of the convalescent and acute COVID-19 samples.

Study processing details: Amplification of reference gene primers was used by the study to estimate nucleated cell counts. TCRdb's copy holds only in-frame clones and misses some; the assay was immunoSEQ multiplex PCR. The D gene and trimming were derived from the DNA, and the V and J assignments and clone size from that table. Here the sample spans some 300,000 clones, roughly 90% being singletons. The V gene's germline CDR1 is SGHTA and CDR2 FQGNSA. CDR3 length equals 13 residues. V gave up 6 bases and J gave up 9 bases, with 15 bases separating them. Study members were between about 18 and 90 years old and lived in some 22 US regions. Participants' own reports of clinical history determined their cohort assignment.

The TCR was taken from a woman aged 45-59 years who had been exposed to COVID-19. Sequencing input: PBMCs or T cells enriched from blood (not recorded which). V is TRBV7-2 and J is TRBJ2-1; D gene unclear. CDR3 DNA sequence: TGTGCCAGCAGTGCGACTCTAGGATTTGAGCAGTTCTTC. This encodes CASSATLGFEQFF.